The source of this T cell receptor (beta chain) is a study of cytomegalovirus exposure and HLA in healthy donors. The V and J ends lost 3 bases and 4 bases, in that order; junction bases with no gene match: 15. Germline V CDR1 and CDR2: SGHTA, FQGNSA. This CDR3 has 18 residues. PCR primers comprised 60 Vbeta and 13 Jbeta primers. TCRdb keeps only in-frame clones here, not all; method: immunoSEQ multiplex PCR. The profile shows around 120,000 clones, over 70% of them singletons. Note on this clone: The antigen is unknown.

Study-wide findings and caveats: Most likely, a cluster of highly shared sequence variants arose as a sequencing artifact. Generally TCR sequences proved uncommon, though certain public TCRs appeared in numerous donors.

This sequence was found in a woman in her forties in good health and CMV-seronegative. The chain recombines TRBV7-2 with TRBJ2-7; 10 nucleotides agree with TRBD2. The sequenced material came from PBMCs. The CDR3 is CASSFGGRVIAGGYEQYF. The DNA for the CDR3 is TGTGCCAGCAGCTTTGGGGGGAGGGTGATAGCGGGAGGTTACGAGCAGTACTTC.